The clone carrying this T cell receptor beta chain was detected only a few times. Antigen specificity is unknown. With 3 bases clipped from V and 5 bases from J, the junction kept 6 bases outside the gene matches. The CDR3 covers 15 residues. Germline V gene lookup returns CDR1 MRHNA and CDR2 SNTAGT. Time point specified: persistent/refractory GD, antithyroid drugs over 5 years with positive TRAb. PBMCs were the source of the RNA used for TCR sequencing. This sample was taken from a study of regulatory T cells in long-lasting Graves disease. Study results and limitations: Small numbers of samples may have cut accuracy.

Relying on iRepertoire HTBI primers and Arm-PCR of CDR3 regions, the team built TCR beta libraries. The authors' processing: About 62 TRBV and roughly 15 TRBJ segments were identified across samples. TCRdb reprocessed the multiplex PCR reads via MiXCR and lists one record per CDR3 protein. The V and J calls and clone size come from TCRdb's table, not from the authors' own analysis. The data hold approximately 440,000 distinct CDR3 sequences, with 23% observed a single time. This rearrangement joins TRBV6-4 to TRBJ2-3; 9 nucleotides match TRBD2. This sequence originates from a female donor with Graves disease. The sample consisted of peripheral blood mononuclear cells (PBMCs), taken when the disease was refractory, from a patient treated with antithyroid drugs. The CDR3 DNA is TGTGCCAGCAGTGAATTAGCGGGAGATTTAGATACGCAGTATTTT. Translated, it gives CASSELAGDLDTQYF.